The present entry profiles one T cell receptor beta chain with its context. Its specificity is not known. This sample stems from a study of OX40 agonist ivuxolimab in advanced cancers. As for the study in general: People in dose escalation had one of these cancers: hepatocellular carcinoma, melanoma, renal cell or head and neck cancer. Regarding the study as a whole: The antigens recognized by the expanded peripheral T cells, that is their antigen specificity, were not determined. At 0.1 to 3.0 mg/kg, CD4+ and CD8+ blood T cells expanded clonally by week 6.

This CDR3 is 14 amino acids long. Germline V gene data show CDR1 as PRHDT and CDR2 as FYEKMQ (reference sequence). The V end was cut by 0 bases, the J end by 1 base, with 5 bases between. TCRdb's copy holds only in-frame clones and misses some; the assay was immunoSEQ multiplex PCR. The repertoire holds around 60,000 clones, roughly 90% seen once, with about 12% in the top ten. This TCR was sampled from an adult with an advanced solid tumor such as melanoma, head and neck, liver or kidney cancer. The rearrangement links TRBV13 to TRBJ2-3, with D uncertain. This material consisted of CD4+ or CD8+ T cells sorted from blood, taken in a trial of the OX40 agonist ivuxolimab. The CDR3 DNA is TGTGCCAGCAGCTTAGGCCGTCGCACAGATACGCAGTATTTT. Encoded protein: CASSLGRRTDTQYF.